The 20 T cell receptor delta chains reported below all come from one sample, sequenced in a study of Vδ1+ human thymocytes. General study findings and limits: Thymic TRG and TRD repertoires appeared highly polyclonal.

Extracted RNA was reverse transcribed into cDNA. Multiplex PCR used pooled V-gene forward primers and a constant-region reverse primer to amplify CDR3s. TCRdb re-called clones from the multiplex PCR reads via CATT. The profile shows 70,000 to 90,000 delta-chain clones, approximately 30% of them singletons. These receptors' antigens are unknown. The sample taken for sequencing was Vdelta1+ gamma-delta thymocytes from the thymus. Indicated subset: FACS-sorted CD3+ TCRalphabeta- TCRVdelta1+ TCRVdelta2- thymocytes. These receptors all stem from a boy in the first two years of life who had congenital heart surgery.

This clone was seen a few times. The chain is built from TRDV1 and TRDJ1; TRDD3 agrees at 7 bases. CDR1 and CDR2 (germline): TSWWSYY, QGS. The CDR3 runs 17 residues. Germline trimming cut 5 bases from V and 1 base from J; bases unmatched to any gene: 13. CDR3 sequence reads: CALGTFSLGEITDKLIF. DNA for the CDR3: TGTGCTCTTGGGACCTTCTCCTTGGGGGAAATCACCGATAAACTCATCTTT.

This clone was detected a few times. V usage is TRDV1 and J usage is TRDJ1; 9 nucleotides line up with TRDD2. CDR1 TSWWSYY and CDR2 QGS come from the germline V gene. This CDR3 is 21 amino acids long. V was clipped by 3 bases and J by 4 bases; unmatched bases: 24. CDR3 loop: CALGEPPSYVVGGHHDDKLIF. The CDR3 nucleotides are TGTGCTCTTGGGGAGCCACCTTCCTACGTCGTCGGGGGCCACCATGACGATAAACTCATCTTT.

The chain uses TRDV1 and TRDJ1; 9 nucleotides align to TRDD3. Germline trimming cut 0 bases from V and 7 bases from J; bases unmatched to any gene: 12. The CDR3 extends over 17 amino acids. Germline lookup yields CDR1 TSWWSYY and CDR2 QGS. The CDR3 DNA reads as TGTGCTCTTGGGGAACTTGGAAAGGGGGATACTTCTGGTAAACTCATCTTT. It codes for CALGELGKGDTSGKLIF.

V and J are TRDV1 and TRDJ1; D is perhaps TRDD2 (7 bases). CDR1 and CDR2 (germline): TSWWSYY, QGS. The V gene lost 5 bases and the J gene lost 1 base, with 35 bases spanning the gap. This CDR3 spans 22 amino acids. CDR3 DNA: TGTGCTCTTGGGAAAGAGGGGATTCCTACGTTTAGGGGTACTGAAGTCACCGATAAACTCATCTTT. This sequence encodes CALGKEGIPTFRGTEVTDKLIF.

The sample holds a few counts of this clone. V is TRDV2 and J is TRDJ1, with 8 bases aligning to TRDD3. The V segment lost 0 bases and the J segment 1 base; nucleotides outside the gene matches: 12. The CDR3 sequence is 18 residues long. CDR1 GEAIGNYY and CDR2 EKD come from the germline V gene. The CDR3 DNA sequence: TGTGCCTGTGACACCGGGTTCCCTACTGGGGGGTCCACCGATAAACTCATCTTT. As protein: CACDTGFPTGGSTDKLIF.

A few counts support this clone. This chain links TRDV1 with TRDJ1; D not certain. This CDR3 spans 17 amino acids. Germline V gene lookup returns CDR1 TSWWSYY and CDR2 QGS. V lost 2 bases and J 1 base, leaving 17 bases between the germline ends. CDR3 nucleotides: TGTGCTCTTGGGGAATTAAACCTGTTCCCCCTCACCGATAAACTCATCTTT. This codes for CALGELNLFPLTDKLIF.

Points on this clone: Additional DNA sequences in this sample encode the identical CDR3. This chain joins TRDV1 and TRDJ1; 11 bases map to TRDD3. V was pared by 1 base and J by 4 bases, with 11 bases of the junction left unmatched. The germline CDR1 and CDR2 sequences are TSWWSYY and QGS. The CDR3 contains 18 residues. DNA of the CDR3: TGTGCTCTTGGGGAACGATGGCCATACTGGGGGATAGGCGATAAACTCATCTTT. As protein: CALGERWPYWGIGDKLIF.

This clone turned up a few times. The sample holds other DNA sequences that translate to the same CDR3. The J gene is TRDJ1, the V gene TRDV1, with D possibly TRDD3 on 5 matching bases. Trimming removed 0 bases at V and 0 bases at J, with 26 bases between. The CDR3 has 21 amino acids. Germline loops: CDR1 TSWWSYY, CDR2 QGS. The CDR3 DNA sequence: TGTGCTCTTGGGGAACTAGTTGATCCGAAGAGGGGGTTTACGTACACCGATAAACTCATCTTT. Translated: CALGELVDPKRGFTYTDKLIF.

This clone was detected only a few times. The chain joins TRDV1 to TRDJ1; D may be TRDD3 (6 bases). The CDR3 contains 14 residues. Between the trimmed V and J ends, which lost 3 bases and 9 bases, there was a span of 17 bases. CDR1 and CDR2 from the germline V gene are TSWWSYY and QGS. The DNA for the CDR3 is TGTGCTCTTGGGGATCCTAGTACTGGGTCGGAACTCATCTTT. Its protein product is CALGDPSTGSELIF.

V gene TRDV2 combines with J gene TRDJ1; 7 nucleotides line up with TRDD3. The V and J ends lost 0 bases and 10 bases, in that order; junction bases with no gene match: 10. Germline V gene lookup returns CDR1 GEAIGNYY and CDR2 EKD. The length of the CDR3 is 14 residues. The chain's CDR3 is CACDTGWGRRRLIF. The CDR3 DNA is TGTGCCTGTGACACCGGGTGGGGGAGACGACGACTCATCTTT.

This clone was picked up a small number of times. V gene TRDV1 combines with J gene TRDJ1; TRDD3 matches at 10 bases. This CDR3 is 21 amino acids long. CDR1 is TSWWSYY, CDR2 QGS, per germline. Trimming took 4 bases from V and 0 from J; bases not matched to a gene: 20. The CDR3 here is CALGVSLPPYWGILYTDKLIF. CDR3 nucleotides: TGTGCTCTTGGGGTAAGCCTTCCGCCTTACTGGGGGATTTTGTACACCGATAAACTCATCTTT.

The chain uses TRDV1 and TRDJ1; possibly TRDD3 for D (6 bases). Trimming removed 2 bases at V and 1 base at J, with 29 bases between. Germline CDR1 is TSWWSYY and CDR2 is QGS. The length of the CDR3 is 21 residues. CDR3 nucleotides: TGTGCTCTTGGGGAAAAGACCCTCAGGCCTAGCGGGGATCCCCTCACCGATAAACTCATCTTT. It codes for CALGEKTLRPSGDPLTDKLIF.

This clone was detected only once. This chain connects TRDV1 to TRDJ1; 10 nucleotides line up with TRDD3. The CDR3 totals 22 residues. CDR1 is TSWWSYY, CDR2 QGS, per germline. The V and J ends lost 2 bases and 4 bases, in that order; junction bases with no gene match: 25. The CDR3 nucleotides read TGTGCTCTTGGGGAATTTAGGGTAAATTCCGTACTGGGGGATCCTGAAGGCGATAAACTCATCTTT. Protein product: CALGEFRVNSVLGDPEGDKLIF.

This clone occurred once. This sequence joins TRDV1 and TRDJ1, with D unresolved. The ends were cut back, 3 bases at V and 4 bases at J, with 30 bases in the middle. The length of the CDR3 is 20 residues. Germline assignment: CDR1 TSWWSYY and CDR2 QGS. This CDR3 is CALGDSTTPHSCRGNDKLIF. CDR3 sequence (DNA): TGTGCTCTTGGGGATTCTACTACACCCCACTCCTGCCGTGGGAACGATAAACTCATCTTT.

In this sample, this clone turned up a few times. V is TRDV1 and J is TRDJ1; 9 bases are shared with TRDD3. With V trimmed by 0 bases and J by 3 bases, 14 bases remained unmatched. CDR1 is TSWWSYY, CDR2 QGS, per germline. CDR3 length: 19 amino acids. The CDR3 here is CALGELHGGYPRSSDKLIF. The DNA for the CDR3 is TGTGCTCTTGGGGAACTACACGGGGGATACCCCCGGTCCTCCGATAAACTCATCTTT.

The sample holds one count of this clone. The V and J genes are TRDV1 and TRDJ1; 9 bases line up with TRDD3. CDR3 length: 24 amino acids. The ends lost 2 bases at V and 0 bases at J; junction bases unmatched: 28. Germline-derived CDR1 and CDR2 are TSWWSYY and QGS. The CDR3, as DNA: TGTGCTCTTGGGGAATTAAATGCCCCTCGCGTATCGTACTGGGGGACCTTGTACACCGATAAACTCATCTTT. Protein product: CALGELNAPRVSYWGTLYTDKLIF.

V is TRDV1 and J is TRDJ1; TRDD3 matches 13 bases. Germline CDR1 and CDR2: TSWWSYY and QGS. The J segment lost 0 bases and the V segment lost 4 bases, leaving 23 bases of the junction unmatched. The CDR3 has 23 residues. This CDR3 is CALGVPAYDLNWGIRWYTDKLIF. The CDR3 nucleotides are TGTGCTCTTGGGGTCCCCGCCTACGACTTAAACTGGGGGATACGCTGGTACACCGATAAACTCATCTTT.

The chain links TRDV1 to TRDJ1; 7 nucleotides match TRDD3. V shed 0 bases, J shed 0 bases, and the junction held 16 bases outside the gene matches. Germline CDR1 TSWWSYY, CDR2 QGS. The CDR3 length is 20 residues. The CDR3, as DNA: TGTGCTCTTGGGGAACTTCTCGCGCCCGGGGGATGGACGTACACCGATAAACTCATCTTT. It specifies CALGELLAPGGWTYTDKLIF.

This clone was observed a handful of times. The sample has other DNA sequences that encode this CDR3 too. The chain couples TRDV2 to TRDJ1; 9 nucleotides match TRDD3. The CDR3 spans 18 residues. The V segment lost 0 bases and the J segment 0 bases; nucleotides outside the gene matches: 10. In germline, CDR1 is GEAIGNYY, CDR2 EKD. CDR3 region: CACDTGSGGSPYTDKLIF. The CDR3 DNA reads TGTGCCTGTGACACCGGATCTGGGGGATCCCCGTACACCGATAAACTCATCTTT.

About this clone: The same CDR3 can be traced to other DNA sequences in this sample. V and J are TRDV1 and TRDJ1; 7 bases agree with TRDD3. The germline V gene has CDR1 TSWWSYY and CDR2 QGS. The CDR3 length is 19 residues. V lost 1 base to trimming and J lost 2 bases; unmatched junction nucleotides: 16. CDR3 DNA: TGTGCTCTTGGGGAACGAGGCTTTCTACTGGGGCACACTACCGATAAACTCATCTTT. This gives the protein CALGERGFLLGHTTDKLIF.